Listed here are 21 T cell receptor beta chains from one sample, sequenced in a study of T cell responses to AZD1222 COVID-19 vaccine. Clones were sequenced by immunoSEQ multiplex PCR, and TCRdb holds only the in-frame ones, with some missing. The data contain roughly 130,000 clones, roughly nine tenths of them seen just once; the ten biggest clones take up approximately 1.4%. The source material was peripheral blood, sampled on day 0 of AZD1222 vaccination. All receptors derive from an adult in good health.

V usage is TRBV5-5 and J usage is TRBJ1-2; the D gene is possibly TRBD1 (5 bases). The CDR3 runs to 14 residues. Germline V gives CDR1 SGHKS, CDR2 YYEKEE (reference sequence). V dropped 1 base and J dropped 4 bases, with 11 bases sitting between them. This CDR3 reads CASSLSQGGYGYTF. In DNA form, the CDR3 reads TGTGCCAGCAGCTTGTCTCAGGGTGGCTATGGCTACACCTTC.

The sample holds one count of this clone. The V gene is TRBV27, the J gene TRBJ2-4, with 7 bases aligning to TRBD1. The CDR3 loop spans 16 amino acids. V lost 3 bases and J lost 4; bases outside the gene matches: 9. Germline values: CDR1 MNHEY, CDR2 SMNVEV (reference sequence). The CDR3 DNA sequence: TGTGCCAGCAGTTTTCTTTCCCGGGACAGTAAAAACATTCAGTACTTC. It yields the protein CASSFLSRDSKNIQYF.

The chain is built from TRBV28 and TRBJ2-7, with 11 bases matching TRBD1. The germline CDR1 and CDR2 sequences are MDHEN and SYDVKM. CDR3 length equals 16 residues. J was trimmed by 7 bases and V by 4 bases; bases with no gene match: 12. CDR3 in DNA: TGTGCCAGCAGTTCACTACCCGGGACAGGGGGAGGGGAGCAGTACTTC. This translates into CASSSLPGTGGGEQYF.

The rearrangement uses TRBV7-9 and TRBJ1-5; 9 nucleotides line up with TRBD1. Trimming at V came to 1 base and at J to 0 bases, leaving 4 bases not matched to a gene. Germline V gene sequence: CDR1 SEHNR, CDR2 FQNEAQ (reference sequence). The CDR3 has 17 amino acids. CDR3 residues: CASSLGTGAISNQPQHF. The CDR3, as DNA: TGTGCCAGCAGCTTAGGGACAGGGGCTATTAGCAATCAGCCCCAGCATTTT.

The chain couples TRBV4-1 to TRBJ2-7, with D hard to call. Germline CDR1 and CDR2: MGHRA and YSYEKL. V lost 0 bases to trimming and J lost 1 base, with 7 bases between them. The CDR3 consists of 14 residues. As DNA, the CDR3 is TGCGCCAGCAGCCAAGAGGCAAATTCCTACGAGCAGTACTTC. It codes for CASSQEANSYEQYF.

V is TRBV28 and J is TRBJ2-1; no reliable D call. The germline CDR1 and CDR2 sequences are MDHEN and SYDVKM. Between the trimmed V and J ends, which lost 6 bases and 8 bases, there was a span of 11 bases. The CDR3 spans 12 residues. For the CDR3, the DNA is TGTGCCAGCAGCCTCGACTGGGATGAGCAGTTCTTC. Amino acid sequence: CASSLDWDEQFF.

The chain uses TRBV19 and TRBJ2-7; D is ambiguous. Germline V lookup: CDR1 LNHDA, CDR2 SQIVND (reference sequence). With 6 bases removed from V and 0 bases from J, the gap between germline ends came to 6 bases. The CDR3 spans 12 residues. The CDR3 coding sequence is TGTGCCAGTAGAGACCACTCCTACGAGCAGTACTTC. The encoded protein is CASRDHSYEQYF.

The J gene is TRBJ2-5, the V gene TRBV7-2; D might be TRBD1 (6 bases). V was pared by 3 bases and J by 2 bases, with 10 bases between. CDR3 length equals 14 residues. The germline gives CDR1 SGHTA, CDR2 FQGNSA. CDR3: CASSFGQPQETQYF. The CDR3 nucleotides read TGTGCCAGCAGCTTTGGACAGCCTCAAGAGACCCAGTACTTC.

This clone has just one count. V gene TRBV18 combines with J gene TRBJ1-1; D remains unclear. V shed 6 bases and J shed 0 bases, with 8 bases lying between them. Germline lookup yields CDR1 KGHSH and CDR2 LQKENI. The CDR3 is 13 residues long. The DNA of the CDR3 is TGTGCCAGCTCCGCCTCAGTGAACACTGAAGCTTTCTTT. Protein sequence: CASSASVNTEAFF.

This chain uses TRBV7-2 with TRBJ2-2; D is possibly TRBD1 (6 bases). Germline CDR1 and CDR2: SGHTA and FQGNSA. The V gene lost 7 bases and the J gene lost 7 bases, with 13 bases spanning the gap. The CDR3 covers 13 residues. CDR3 in amino acids: CASTLQGNGELFF. The DNA of the CDR3 is TGTGCCAGCACCCTACAGGGTAACGGGGAGCTGTTTTTT.

This chain uses TRBV13 with TRBJ2-1; TRBD2 matches at 13 bases. Germline V gives CDR1 PRHDT, CDR2 FYEKMQ (reference sequence). The CDR3 has 17 residues. J was trimmed by 5 bases and V by 1 base; bases with no gene match: 5. The CDR3 loop reads CASSLAYGTSGDNEQFF. CDR3 in DNA: TGTGCCAGCAGCTTAGCTTACGGGACTAGCGGGGACAATGAGCAGTTCTTC.

This chain connects TRBV7-6 to TRBJ1-1, with unresolved D. Deletions cut 1 base from V and 0 bases from J, with 9 bases between. This CDR3 has 15 amino acids. Germline V lookup: CDR1 SGHVS, CDR2 FNYEAQ. CDR3 DNA: TGTGCCAGCAGCTTAGTTGGTGAAGTGAACACTGAAGCTTTCTTT. Encoded protein: CASSLVGEVNTEAFF.

The gene calls are TRBV6-2 or TRBV6-3 and TRBJ1-5, with a possible D match to TRBD1 (5 bases). The V gene's germline CDR1 is MNHEY and CDR2 SVGEGT. CDR3 size: 16 residues. Trimming cost V 0 bases and J 1 base, with 10 bases left between them. CDR3: CASSYSGLPSNQPQHF. CDR3 bases: TGTGCCAGCAGTTACTCGGGACTGCCGAGCAATCAGCCCCAGCATTTT.

The gene calls are TRBV6-5 and TRBJ1-2; D is possibly TRBD1 (5 bases). The CDR3 has 13 amino acids. V was pared by 2 bases and J by 7 bases, with 11 bases between. Germline CDR1 and CDR2: MNHEY and SVGAGI. CDR3 nucleotide sequence: TGTGCCAGCAGTTACAGGGGCTCTGGTGGCTACACCTTC. As protein: CASSYRGSGGYTF.

The chain couples TRBV6-5 to TRBJ1-4, with unresolved D. From germline, CDR1 is MNHEY and CDR2 SVGAGI. This CDR3 contains 15 residues. V lost 5 bases, J lost 4 bases, and 14 bases lay in between. The CDR3 DNA follows: TGTGCCAGCAGTACCCGGCAGGTCGTTAATGAAAAACTGTTTTTT. Translating it yields CASSTRQVVNEKLFF.

The rearrangement links TRBV7-9 to TRBJ1-5; D ambiguous. The CDR3 has 13 amino acids. Deletions cut 6 bases from V and 4 bases from J, with 10 bases between. Germline V gene lookup returns CDR1 SEHNR and CDR2 FQNEAQ (reference sequence). CDR3 sequence (DNA): TGTGCCAGCAGAGAAGGAGGAAATCAGCCCCAGCATTTT. Translating it yields CASREGGNQPQHF.

The rearrangement uses TRBV19 and TRBJ2-7, with D possibly being TRBD1 (5 bases). Germline V gene data show CDR1 as LNHDA and CDR2 as SQIVND (reference sequence). CDR3 length equals 15 residues. Trimming pared 3 bases from V and 3 bases from J, leaving 15 bases between. CDR3 protein: CASSMGHLSYYEQYF. The CDR3, as DNA: TGTGCCAGTAGTATGGGGCACCTCTCTTACTACGAGCAGTACTTC.

This clone occurred a few times. The chain is built from TRBV6-2 or TRBV6-3 and TRBJ2-1; 10 nucleotides line up with TRBD2. V lost 2 bases to trimming and J lost 4 bases; unmatched junction nucleotides: 8. This CDR3 has 17 amino acids. CDR1 is MNHEY, CDR2 SVGEGT, per germline. CDR3 DNA: TGTGCCAGCAGTTACAGCCCTAGCGGGGGATTGTACAATGAGCAGTTCTTC. Encoded protein: CASSYSPSGGLYNEQFF.

J is TRBJ1-5 and V is TRBV19; D is unclear. Trimming took off 7 bases at V and 6 bases at J, with 10 bases between the two ends. Germline loops: CDR1 LNHDA, CDR2 SQIVND (reference sequence). The CDR3 has 12 residues. In DNA, the CDR3 is TGTGCCAGTAATGAGGTTTCTCAGCCCCAGCATTTT. It yields the protein CASNEVSQPQHF.

The genes are TRBV7-3 and TRBJ2-2; TRBD1 agrees at 12 bases. CDR3 length: 15 amino acids. From germline, CDR1 is SGHTA and CDR2 FQGTGA. V was clipped by 4 bases and J by 6 bases; unmatched bases: 3. CDR3 bases: TGTGCCAGCAGCTCCGGGACAGGGGGCCCCGGGGAGCTGTTTTTT. Protein product: CASSSGTGGPGELFF.

The V gene is TRBV6-5, the J gene TRBJ2-1; 9 nucleotides agree with TRBD1. This CDR3 is 15 amino acids long. V shed 2 bases, J shed 4 bases, and the junction held 3 bases outside the gene matches. The germline CDR1 and CDR2 sequences are MNHEY and SVGAGI. The CDR3 reads CASSYGDRDYNEQFF. The CDR3 DNA follows: TGTGCCAGCAGTTACGGGGACAGGGATTACAATGAGCAGTTCTTC.